These T cell receptor beta chains were read from a single sample in a study of blood T cell repertoires in COVID-19. Clones were sequenced by immunoSEQ multiplex PCR, and TCRdb holds only the in-frame ones, with some missing. The sample holds 60,000 or so clones, roughly two thirds seen once. The sample taken for sequencing was PBMCs or T cells enriched from blood (not recorded which). These receptors all stem from a woman aged 55-69 years who had been exposed to COVID-19. CDR3s include the opening cysteine and the closing phenylalanine or tryptophan. Fields, in order: CDR3 DNA, CDR3 protein, J gene, D gene, clone size, V gene. A D gene is named only where the DNA matches it firmly. Clone size is not always given. Where it is, it says once, few, many or a class for expanded clones.

cdr3_nt: TGTGCCAGTAGTTCGTGGACAGGGAGGAATGAAAAACTGTTTTTT
cdr3_aa: CASSSWTGRNEKLFF
j_call: TRBJ1-4
d_call: TRBD1
clone_size: few
v_call: TRBV19

cdr3_nt: TGTGCCAGCAGCTTGTATGAGGGCAGGGATACGCAGTATTTT
cdr3_aa: CASSLYEGRDTQYF
j_call: TRBJ2-3
d_call: .
clone_size: .
v_call: TRBV5-4

cdr3_nt: TGTGCCAGCAGCGTAGCAAGCAGGGCCTACGAGCAGTACTTC
cdr3_aa: CASSVASRAYEQYF
j_call: TRBJ2-7
d_call: .
clone_size: .
v_call: TRBV9

cdr3_nt: TGCAGCGTTGTACAGCTCACCGGGGAGCTGTTTTTT
cdr3_aa: CSVVQLTGELFF
j_call: TRBJ2-2
d_call: .
clone_size: .
v_call: TRBV29-1

cdr3_nt: TGTGCCAGCAGTTCCCGTGGACAGGGGAACACTGAAGCTTTCTTT
cdr3_aa: CASSSRGQGNTEAFF
j_call: TRBJ1-1
d_call: TRBD1
clone_size: .
v_call: TRBV6-6

cdr3_nt: TGTGCCAGCAGGCAGGATGAAAAACTGTTTTTT
cdr3_aa: CASRQDEKLFF
j_call: TRBJ1-4
d_call: .
clone_size: .
v_call: TRBV7-9

cdr3_nt: TGTGCCAGCAGCTTAGCGCTTATGACTAGCGGGGGGCCTAAGCAGTTCTTC
cdr3_aa: CASSLALMTSGGPKQFF
j_call: TRBJ2-1
d_call: TRBD2
clone_size: .
v_call: TRBV11-1

cdr3_nt: TGTGCCGGTGGGACAGACACAGATACGCAGTATTTT
cdr3_aa: CAGGTDTDTQYF
j_call: TRBJ2-3
d_call: TRBD1
clone_size: once
v_call: TRBV2

cdr3_nt: TGTGCCAGCAGTTGGGCAACAGGGTTTAGTAATGAAAAACTGTTTTTT
cdr3_aa: CASSWATGFSNEKLFF
j_call: TRBJ1-4
d_call: .
clone_size: once
v_call: TRBV28

cdr3_nt: TGTGCCAGCAGCGCTACAGTAACAGGGATCACAGATACGCAGTATTTT
cdr3_aa: CASSATVTGITDTQYF
j_call: TRBJ2-3
d_call: .
clone_size: .
v_call: TRBV9

cdr3_nt: TGTGCCACCAGCCCGGGAGGGCCCGGGAATGAGCAGTTCTTC
cdr3_aa: CATSPGGPGNEQFF
j_call: TRBJ2-1
d_call: TRBD2
clone_size: .
v_call: TRBV15

cdr3_nt: TGTGCCAGCAGCCCATCGGGGGATACGCAGTATTTT
cdr3_aa: CASSPSGDTQYF
j_call: TRBJ2-3
d_call: .
clone_size: once
v_call: TRBV6-6

cdr3_nt: TGTGCCAGCAGCTTCCAGGACAGGAATAATTCACCCCTCCACTTT
cdr3_aa: CASSFQDRNNSPLHF
j_call: TRBJ1-6
d_call: TRBD1
clone_size: .
v_call: TRBV5-4

cdr3_nt: TGTGCCAGCAGTTTACCAATGGACATTCACTACACCTTC
cdr3_aa: CASSLPMDIHYTF
j_call: TRBJ1-2
d_call: .
clone_size: few
v_call: TRBV12-3/TRBV12-4

cdr3_nt: TGCGCCAGCAGCCAAGCCGGGACAGGGTATGGCTACACCTTC
cdr3_aa: CASSQAGTGYGYTF
j_call: TRBJ1-2
d_call: TRBD1
clone_size: .
v_call: TRBV4-1

cdr3_nt: TGTGCCAGCGATTACAGGGGAGGAACTGAAGCTTTCTTT
cdr3_aa: CASDYRGGTEAFF
j_call: TRBJ1-1
d_call: TRBD1
clone_size: once
v_call: TRBV19

cdr3_nt: TGTGCCAGCAGCTTAGCTACAATGAATGGCTACACCTTC
cdr3_aa: CASSLATMNGYTF
j_call: TRBJ1-2
d_call: .
clone_size: .
v_call: TRBV7-9

cdr3_nt: TGCGCCAGCAGCCAAGATGTCACTAGCGGGGGTGTTGAGCAGTATTTT
cdr3_aa: CASSQDVTSGGVEQYF
j_call: TRBJ2-3
d_call: TRBD2
clone_size: once
v_call: TRBV4-3

cdr3_nt: TGCAGCGTCCACAGGGGAAACACTGAAGCTTTCTTT
cdr3_aa: CSVHRGNTEAFF
j_call: TRBJ1-1
d_call: TRBD1
clone_size: .
v_call: TRBV29-1

cdr3_nt: TGTGCCAGCAGCTTAACTCGGGACACCGGGGAGCTGTTTTTT
cdr3_aa: CASSLTRDTGELFF
j_call: TRBJ2-2
d_call: .
clone_size: .
v_call: TRBV7-2

cdr3_nt: TGCGCCAGCAGCTTGGATGGGGCCTCCACTACTGAGCAGTTCTTC
cdr3_aa: CASSLDGASTTEQFF
j_call: TRBJ2-1
d_call: .
clone_size: .
v_call: TRBV5-1

cdr3_nt: TGTGCCAGCAGCTTCACTCCCACAGATACGCAGTATTTT
cdr3_aa: CASSFTPTDTQYF
j_call: TRBJ2-3
d_call: .
clone_size: once
v_call: TRBV7-3

cdr3_nt: TGTGCCAGCAGTAGCGGGGGGAACCAAGAGACCCAGTACTTC
cdr3_aa: CASSSGGNQETQYF
j_call: TRBJ2-5
d_call: TRBD2
clone_size: .
v_call: TRBV25-1

cdr3_nt: TGTGCCAGTAAGGGAGACAGGGGGCGAAATCAGCCCCAGCATTTT
cdr3_aa: CASKGDRGRNQPQHF
j_call: TRBJ1-5
d_call: TRBD1
clone_size: once
v_call: TRBV19

cdr3_nt: TGTGCCAGCGCCTGGGGGGAGCTCTCTGAGCAGTTCTTC
cdr3_aa: CASAWGELSEQFF
j_call: TRBJ2-1
d_call: .
clone_size: .
v_call: TRBV27

cdr3_nt: TGTGCCAGCAGTTTTGTCCAGTTTGAAGCTTTCTTT
cdr3_aa: CASSFVQFEAFF
j_call: TRBJ1-1
d_call: .
clone_size: .
v_call: TRBV12-3/TRBV12-4

cdr3_nt: TGCGCCAGCAGCCAAGAGCAGGGCAATCAGCCCCAGCATTTT
cdr3_aa: CASSQEQGNQPQHF
j_call: TRBJ1-5
d_call: .
clone_size: .
v_call: TRBV4-1

cdr3_nt: TGTGCCACCAGCACTTCGGGAGGACGAGCTAATGAAAAACTGTTTTTT
cdr3_aa: CATSTSGGRANEKLFF
j_call: TRBJ1-4
d_call: .
clone_size: .
v_call: TRBV15

cdr3_nt: TGTGCCAGCAGAGCCGGGACACTCCATAATTCACCCCTCCACTTT
cdr3_aa: CASRAGTLHNSPLHF
j_call: TRBJ1-6
d_call: .
clone_size: .
v_call: TRBV28

cdr3_nt: TGTGCCAGCAGCGTGGAGAGGAGCTATGGCTACACCTTC
cdr3_aa: CASSVERSYGYTF
j_call: TRBJ1-2
d_call: .
clone_size: .
v_call: TRBV12-3/TRBV12-4

cdr3_nt: TGTGCCAGCAGTCCCTCCGGGGGTGGTAATTCACCCCTCCACTTT
cdr3_aa: CASSPSGGGNSPLHF
j_call: TRBJ1-6
d_call: .
clone_size: .
v_call: TRBV7-9

cdr3_nt: TGTGCCAGCAGTTACCTAGCGGGAGACCGGAATGAGCAGTTCTTC
cdr3_aa: CASSYLAGDRNEQFF
j_call: TRBJ2-1
d_call: TRBD2
clone_size: .
v_call: TRBV28

cdr3_nt: TGTGCCAGCTCACCACGGCGGGAGGGACGACAGACCCAGTACTTC
cdr3_aa: CASSPRREGRQTQYF
j_call: TRBJ2-5
d_call: TRBD2
clone_size: .
v_call: TRBV18

cdr3_nt: TGTGCCAGCAGCCTGGGGGGACCCCTCCACTTT
cdr3_aa: CASSLGGPLHF
j_call: TRBJ1-6
d_call: .
clone_size: .
v_call: TRBV7-2

cdr3_nt: TGTGCCAGCAGCTTAGAGAGAGATACGCAGTATTTT
cdr3_aa: CASSLERDTQYF
j_call: TRBJ2-3
d_call: .
clone_size: .
v_call: TRBV7-9

cdr3_nt: TGTGCCAGCAGTCTAAACAGGGTTGGAGATGGCTACACCTTC
cdr3_aa: CASSLNRVGDGYTF
j_call: TRBJ1-2
d_call: .
clone_size: few
v_call: TRBV28

cdr3_nt: TGCAGCGTTGACAGGGCTGGAGGCTACACCTTC
cdr3_aa: CSVDRAGGYTF
j_call: TRBJ1-2
d_call: .
clone_size: once
v_call: TRBV29-1

cdr3_nt: TGTGCCAGCAGTGAAGATGGCAGGGCCTACGAGCAGTACTTC
cdr3_aa: CASSEDGRAYEQYF
j_call: TRBJ2-7
d_call: .
clone_size: .
v_call: TRBV6-1

cdr3_nt: TGTGCCAGTACCCCGGGGGGTACCGGGGAGCTGTTTTTT
cdr3_aa: CASTPGGTGELFF
j_call: TRBJ2-2
d_call: TRBD2
clone_size: .
v_call: TRBV19

cdr3_nt: TGTGCCAGCAGCGTAGTGGACGGGGGGACTAATGAGCAGTTCTTC
cdr3_aa: CASSVVDGGTNEQFF
j_call: TRBJ2-1
d_call: TRBD2
clone_size: .
v_call: TRBV9

cdr3_nt: TGTGCCAGCAGGCATCCGGGGGGCCATCAGCCCCAGCATTTT
cdr3_aa: CASRHPGGHQPQHF
j_call: TRBJ1-5
d_call: .
clone_size: .
v_call: TRBV27

cdr3_nt: TGTGCCATCAGTAATCCGGGTATCTACGAGCAGTACTTC
cdr3_aa: CAISNPGIYEQYF
j_call: TRBJ2-7
d_call: .
clone_size: .
v_call: TRBV10-3

cdr3_nt: TGTGCCAGCAGCCCAGGAGCGGGGATCTATGGCTACACCTTC
cdr3_aa: CASSPGAGIYGYTF
j_call: TRBJ1-2
d_call: .
clone_size: once
v_call: TRBV7-2

cdr3_nt: TGTGCCAGTAGTAACGGACAGGTGCAATACGAGCAGTACTTC
cdr3_aa: CASSNGQVQYEQYF
j_call: TRBJ2-7
d_call: TRBD1
clone_size: .
v_call: TRBV19

cdr3_nt: TGTGCCAGCAGCCTCGGGGGGGGACAGAATTACGAGCAGTACTTC
cdr3_aa: CASSLGGGQNYEQYF
j_call: TRBJ2-7
d_call: .
clone_size: .
v_call: TRBV6-5

cdr3_nt: TGTGCCAGCAGTCCGAGAGGCACAGATACGCAGTATTTT
cdr3_aa: CASSPRGTDTQYF
j_call: TRBJ2-3
d_call: .
clone_size: .
v_call: TRBV28

cdr3_nt: TGTGCCAGCAGTTTATCGGGACAGGGAGGCTATGGCTACACCTTC
cdr3_aa: CASSLSGQGGYGYTF
j_call: TRBJ1-2
d_call: TRBD1
clone_size: .
v_call: TRBV27

cdr3_nt: TGTGCCAGCTCCCCCGTCCCCGGGACAGGGGTTAAAGCTTTCTTT
cdr3_aa: CASSPVPGTGVKAFF
j_call: TRBJ1-1
d_call: TRBD1
clone_size: few
v_call: TRBV18

cdr3_nt: TGCGCCAGCAGCCCTCAGGTGAACACTGAAGCTTTCTTT
cdr3_aa: CASSPQVNTEAFF
j_call: TRBJ1-1
d_call: .
clone_size: .
v_call: TRBV5-1

cdr3_nt: TGTGCCAGCACCCCTGGACAGGGAAACTATGGCTACACCTTC
cdr3_aa: CASTPGQGNYGYTF
j_call: TRBJ1-2
d_call: TRBD1
clone_size: .
v_call: TRBV6-6

cdr3_nt: TGTGCCAGCAGTTACGAGGGGACAGGGGGCTCACCCCTCCACTTT
cdr3_aa: CASSYEGTGGSPLHF
j_call: TRBJ1-6
d_call: TRBD1
clone_size: .
v_call: TRBV6-2/TRBV6-3

cdr3_nt: TGTGCCAGCACCGACAACAGGGTTACCTACAATGAGCAGTTCTTC
cdr3_aa: CASTDNRVTYNEQFF
j_call: TRBJ2-1
d_call: .
clone_size: many
v_call: TRBV7-9

cdr3_nt: TGTGCCACCAGTGGTCGGGGAGGGAACACCGGGGAGCTGTTTTTT
cdr3_aa: CATSGRGGNTGELFF
j_call: TRBJ2-2
d_call: .
clone_size: .
v_call: TRBV24-1

cdr3_nt: TGTGCCAGCAGTTTATTAGGGGCCTCTGCTAATTCACCCCTCCACTTT
cdr3_aa: CASSLLGASANSPLHF
j_call: TRBJ1-6
d_call: .
clone_size: once
v_call: TRBV27

cdr3_nt: TGCAGTGCTAGAGCAACAGATACGCAGTATTTT
cdr3_aa: CSARATDTQYF
j_call: TRBJ2-3
d_call: .
clone_size: .
v_call: TRBV20-1

cdr3_nt: TGCGCCAGCAGTTTGGGACTAGCGGGAAAGTTAGCGGGGACAGATACGCAGTATTTT
cdr3_aa: CASSLGLAGKLAGTDTQYF
j_call: TRBJ2-3
d_call: TRBD2
clone_size: .
v_call: TRBV10-2

cdr3_nt: TGTGCCAGTAGCACTCTCGACAGGGGAGGGACTGAAGCTTTCTTT
cdr3_aa: CASSTLDRGGTEAFF
j_call: TRBJ1-1
d_call: TRBD1
clone_size: .
v_call: TRBV19